The 26 T cell receptor beta chains below come from one sample, sequenced in a study of T cell responses to AZD1222 COVID-19 vaccine. Repertoires were generated with immunoSEQ multiplex PCR, while TCRdb's copy carries only in-frame clones and drops some. In the table there are 100,000 to 150,000 clones, 90% of which are singletons. The specimen was peripheral blood, collected on day 0 of AZD1222 vaccination. The receptors originated from an adult in good health.

The chain couples TRBV11-2 to TRBJ1-3; D is ambiguous. Germline V gives CDR1 SGHAT, CDR2 FQNNGV. The length of the CDR3 is 13 residues. V lost 1 base and J 2 bases, leaving 3 bases between the germline ends. DNA of the CDR3: TGTGCCAGCAGCTTAGCAGCTGGAAACACCATATATTTT. Its translation is CASSLAAGNTIYF. Using reference TRBV11-2 and TRBJ1-3 for the parts outside the CDR3, the full variable domain is EAGVAQSPRYKIIEKRQSVAFWCNPISGHATLYWYQQILGQGPKLLIQFQNNGVVDDSQLPKDRFSAERLKGVDSTLKIQPAKLEDSAVYLCASSLAAGNTIYFGEGSWLTVV.

V gene TRBV30 combines with J gene TRBJ1-5, with D perhaps TRBD1 (5 bases). CDR3 size: 13 residues. CDR1 GTSNPN and CDR2 SVGIG come from the germline V gene (reference sequence). Trimming cost V 0 bases and J 3 bases, with 6 bases left between them. As DNA, the CDR3 is TGTGCCTGGAGTGTACAGGACAATCAGCCCCAGCATTTT. Amino acids: CAWSVQDNQPQHF.

The rearrangement uses TRBV2 and TRBJ1-4; D gene uncertain. This CDR3 comprises 13 residues. Germline values: CDR1 SNHLY, CDR2 FYNNEI. The V end was cut by 8 bases, the J end by 5 bases, with 12 bases between. CDR3 nucleotides: TGTGCCAGCGGGTCTATCGGCAATGAAAAACTGTTTTTT. It codes for CASGSIGNEKLFF.

The chain uses TRBV18 and TRBJ2-7, with TRBD1 matching 9 bases. Germline CDR1 KGHSH, CDR2 LQKENI. This CDR3 has 14 amino acids. J lost 5 bases, V lost 10 bases, and 12 bases had no gene match. As DNA, the CDR3 is TGTGCCAAGAAGGGGACAGGGAACGTTAACGAGCAGTACTTC. Translating gives CAKKGTGNVNEQYF.

DNA of the CDR3: TGTGCCAGCAGCTTAGGGATCCGTCGGAGGGTCGATGAGCAGTTCTTC. It yields the protein CASSLGIRRRVDEQFF. The chain links TRBV11-3 to TRBJ2-1, with a tentative D call TRBD2 (6 bases). Per germline, CDR1 SGHNT and CDR2 YENEEA. Deletions cut 1 base from V and 8 bases from J, with 18 bases between. The CDR3 runs to 16 residues.

V usage is TRBV7-3 and J usage is TRBJ2-1; 13 positions match TRBD2. CDR1 and CDR2 (germline): SGHTA, FQGTGA. V lost 6 bases, J lost 7 bases, and 9 bases stayed unmatched. This CDR3 spans 16 amino acids. In DNA form, the CDR3 reads TGTGCCAGCAGTCGAGATGGGACTAGCGGGAAAAATGAGCAGTTCTTC. Amino acid sequence: CASSRDGTSGKNEQFF. The whole variable domain, remainder taken from reference TRBV7-3 and TRBJ2-1, is GAGVSQTPSNKVTEKGKYVELRCDPISGHTALYWYRQSLGQGPEFLIYFQGTGAADDSGLPNDRFFAVRPEGSVSTLKIQRTERGDSAVYLCASSRDGTSGKNEQFFGPGTRLTVL.

As DNA, the CDR3 is TGTGCCAGCAGCCGGGGCCTGGAAGATACGCAGTATTTT. The encoded protein is CASSRGLEDTQYF. The chain joins TRBV4-2 to TRBJ2-3, with D maybe TRBD1 (5 bases). This CDR3 is built from 13 residues. The germline gives CDR1 LGHNA, CDR2 YNFKEQ. V lost 4 bases to trimming and J lost 5 bases, with 10 bases between them.

This clone was picked up a small number of times. The chain recombines TRBV27 with TRBJ2-7, with TRBD1 identical over 12 bases. J gave up 8 bases and V 6 bases, and 11 bases lay outside the gene matches. Per the germline V gene, CDR1 is MNHEY and CDR2 is SMNVEV (reference sequence). This CDR3 region has 15 residues. CDR3 sequence (DNA): TGTGCCAGCAGCTCCGGCGGGACAGGGGGCGAAAAGCAGTACTTC. Protein product: CASSSGGTGGEKQYF.

The chain joins TRBV24-1 to TRBJ2-2, with 8 bases fitting TRBD2. V gave up 7 bases and J gave up 0 bases; unmatched junction bases: 6. Per the germline V gene, CDR1 is KGHDR and CDR2 is SFDVKD. This CDR3 is built from 16 residues. CDR3 bases: TGTGCCACCAGCAGCGGGAGAACGGCGAACACCGGGGAGCTGTTTTTT. Protein product: CATSSGRTANTGELFF.

The rearrangement joins TRBV28 to TRBJ2-1; possible D gene TRBD2, 6 bases. CDR1 is MDHEN and CDR2 is SYDVKM in the germline V gene. The ends were cut back, 3 bases at V and 7 bases at J, with 16 bases in the middle. This CDR3 contains 15 residues. CDR3 amino acids: CASSLTGTVLNEQFF. The DNA of the CDR3 is TGTGCCAGCAGTTTGACCGGGACTGTACTTAATGAGCAGTTCTTC.

The rearrangement links TRBV5-1 to TRBJ1-4, with 7 bases fitting TRBD1. J gave up 7 bases and V 4 bases, and 4 bases lay outside the gene matches. This CDR3 contains 13 residues. Germline V CDR1 and CDR2: SGHRS, YFSETQ. The CDR3 sequence is CASSLNRGEKLFF. CDR3 in DNA: TGCGCCAGCAGCCTAAACAGGGGTGAAAAACTGTTTTTT.

This chain joins TRBV7-8 and TRBJ1-3; no clear D gene. V gave up 4 bases and J gave up 1 base, with 17 bases separating them. Germline CDR1 SGHVS, CDR2 FQNEAQ. The CDR3 runs to 17 residues. The CDR3 sequence: CASSSSGIWGSGNTIYF. The CDR3 DNA reads TGTGCCAGCAGCTCCTCCGGGATCTGGGGTTCTGGAAACACCATATATTTT.

The V gene is TRBV6-1, the J gene TRBJ2-7, with 7 bases identical to TRBD1. Trimming cost V 1 base and J 4 bases; bases outside gene matches: 7. Germline V gene data show CDR1 as MNHNS and CDR2 as SASEGT. The CDR3 contains 15 residues. CDR3 protein: CASSEGGTDYYEQYF. The CDR3 DNA sequence: TGTGCCAGCAGTGAAGGGGGGACAGACTATTACGAGCAGTACTTC.

The V and J genes are TRBV5-1 and TRBJ2-1; D gene ambiguous. V was shortened by 0 bases and J by 0 bases, with 7 bases between the two germline ends. The CDR3 is made up of 15 amino acids. Germline loops: CDR1 SGHRS, CDR2 YFSETQ. This CDR3 reads CASSLEYFSYNEQFF. For the CDR3, the DNA is TGCGCCAGCAGCTTGGAATACTTCTCCTACAATGAGCAGTTCTTC.

For this clone: A read error may account for a junction end that differs from germline. The chain couples TRBV19 to TRBJ2-2, with 9 bases matching TRBD2. The CDR3 extends over 15 amino acids. The germline CDR1 and CDR2 sequences are LNHDA and SQIVND (reference sequence). This CDR3 reads CAGSSGSGFAGELFF. The DNA of the CDR3 is TGTGCCGGTAGTAGCGGGAGTGGTTTCGCCGGGGAGCTGTTTTTT.

The genes are TRBV6-1 and TRBJ2-7; D not certain. CDR3 length: 14 amino acids. Germline values: CDR1 MNHNS, CDR2 SASEGT. V was trimmed by 2 bases and J by 7 bases, leaving 15 bases between them. CDR3 sequence reads: CASSERNLITEQYF. The DNA of the CDR3 is TGTGCCAGCAGTGAAAGGAACCTGATTACGGAGCAGTACTTC.

This clone was picked up many times. This chain joins TRBV20-1 and TRBJ1-5, with D tentatively TRBD1 (5 bases). The V end was cut by 3 bases, the J end by 2 bases, with 17 bases between. The CDR3 extends over 16 amino acids. Germline values: CDR1 DFQATT, CDR2 SNEGSKA (reference sequence). The CDR3 loop reads CSASNAGGEGNQPQHF. The CDR3, as DNA: TGCAGTGCTAGTAATGCGGGGGGGGAAGGCAATCAGCCCCAGCATTTT.

The chain recombines TRBV7-2 with TRBJ1-2; D may be TRBD1 (5 bases). Trimming took 2 bases from V and 6 from J, leaving 7 bases between them. Germline assignment: CDR1 SGHTA and CDR2 FQGNSA. The CDR3 totals 12 residues. CDR3 nucleotides: TGTGCCAGCAGCTTACTAGGGGATGGCTACACCTTC. Its protein is CASSLLGDGYTF.

V usage is TRBV28 and J usage is TRBJ1-2; no clear D. Germline V lookup: CDR1 MDHEN, CDR2 SYDVKM. The V end was cut by 8 bases, the J end by 2 bases, with 6 bases between. The CDR3 length is 11 residues. The CDR3 region is CASEGNYGYTF. The CDR3 nucleotides are TGTGCCAGCGAAGGCAACTATGGCTACACCTTC.

The chain is built from TRBV7-3 and TRBJ2-7, with 14 bases identical to TRBD2. This CDR3 spans 16 amino acids. The germline V gene encodes CDR1 SGHTA and CDR2 FQGTGA. J was trimmed by 3 bases and V by 4 bases; bases with no gene match: 5. For the CDR3, the DNA is TGTGCCAGCAGCTCGGGCGGGACTAGCGGGAGCTACGAGCAGTACTTC. This translates into CASSSGGTSGSYEQYF. Supplemented by reference TRBV7-3 and TRBJ2-7, the full variable domain reads GAGVSQTPSNKVTEKGKYVELRCDPISGHTALYWYRQSLGQGPEFLIYFQGTGAADDSGLPNDRFFAVRPEGSVSTLKIQRTERGDSAVYLCASSSGGTSGSYEQYFGPGTRLTVT.

V is TRBV5-1 and J is TRBJ1-1; the D gene is possibly TRBD1 (6 bases). V lost 2 bases, J lost 0 bases, and 14 bases lay in between. The length of the CDR3 is 16 residues. Looked up from germline, CDR1 is SGHRS and CDR2 is YFSETQ. The CDR3 spells CASSLGQKPMNTEAFF. The CDR3 DNA follows: TGCGCCAGCAGCTTAGGACAGAAGCCCATGAACACTGAAGCTTTCTTT.

The CDR3 region has the DNA TGTGCCAGCTCTCTCGCACTTCGATACAATGAGCAGTTCTTC. Translated: CASSLALRYNEQFF. The chain is built from TRBV2 and TRBJ2-1; D call uncertain. Germline V lookup: CDR1 SNHLY, CDR2 FYNNEI. Trimming took off 8 bases at V and 4 bases at J, with 15 bases between the two ends. This CDR3 has 14 amino acids.

This chain connects TRBV19 to TRBJ1-5; 8 bases match TRBD1. CDR1 and CDR2 from the germline V gene are LNHDA and SQIVND (reference sequence). After removal of 5 bases from V and 7 bases from J, the junction contained 10 bases not matched to a gene. The CDR3 is made up of 15 amino acids. This CDR3 is CASSHHDRGGQPQHF. The CDR3 DNA sequence: TGTGCCAGTAGTCACCATGACAGGGGTGGACAGCCCCAGCATTTT.

The J gene is TRBJ2-2, the V gene TRBV7-2; TRBD1 agrees at 9 bases. Germline V gene data show CDR1 as SGHTA and CDR2 as FQGNSA. The CDR3 has 16 amino acids. Trimming removed 5 bases from V and 2 bases from J; junction bases left unmatched: 6. The CDR3 DNA sequence: TGTGCCAGCAGCGCGGGACAGGGAAGAAACACCGGGGAGCTGTTTTTT. It codes for CASSAGQGRNTGELFF. Full variable domain (remainder filled in from reference TRBV7-2 and TRBJ2-2): GAGVSQSPSNKVTEKGKDVELRCDPISGHTALYWYRQSLGQGLEFLIYFQGNSAPDKSGLPSDRFSAERTGGSVSTLTIQRTQQEDSAVYLCASSAGQGRNTGELFFGEGSRLTVL.

This clone was counted between two and nine times. The limits of the CDR3 on the DNA are not certain, so only TCRdb's listed CDR3 is given. The rearrangement links TRBV12-3 or TRBV12-4 to TRBJ2-7. 12 amino acids form the CDR3, both terminal residues included. The CDR3 region is CASSTSGPKMAF.

This sequence joins TRBV2 and TRBJ2-2, with 12 bases identical to TRBD2. With 5 bases clipped from V and 1 base from J, the junction kept 5 bases outside the gene matches. The CDR3 spans 17 residues. From germline, CDR1 is SNHLY and CDR2 FYNNEI. The CDR3 bases are TGTGCCAGCAGTCCACTAGCGGGAGGACTGAACACCGGGGAGCTGTTTTTT. It codes for CASSPLAGGLNTGELFF.